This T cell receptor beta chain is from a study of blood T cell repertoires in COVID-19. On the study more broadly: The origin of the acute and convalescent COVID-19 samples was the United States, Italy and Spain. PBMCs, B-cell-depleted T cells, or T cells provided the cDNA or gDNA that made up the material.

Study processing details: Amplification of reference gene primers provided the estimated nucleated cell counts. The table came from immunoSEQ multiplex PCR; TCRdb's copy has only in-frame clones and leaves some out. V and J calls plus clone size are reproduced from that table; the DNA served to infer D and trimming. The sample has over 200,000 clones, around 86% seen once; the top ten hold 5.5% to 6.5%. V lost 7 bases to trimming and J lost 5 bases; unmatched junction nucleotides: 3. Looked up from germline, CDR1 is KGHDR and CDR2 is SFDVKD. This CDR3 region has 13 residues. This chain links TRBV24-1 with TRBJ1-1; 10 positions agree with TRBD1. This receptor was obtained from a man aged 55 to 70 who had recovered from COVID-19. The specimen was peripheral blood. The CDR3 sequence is CATRGTGETEAFF. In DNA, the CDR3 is TGTGCCACCAGGGGGACAGGGGAGACTGAAGCTTTCTTT.